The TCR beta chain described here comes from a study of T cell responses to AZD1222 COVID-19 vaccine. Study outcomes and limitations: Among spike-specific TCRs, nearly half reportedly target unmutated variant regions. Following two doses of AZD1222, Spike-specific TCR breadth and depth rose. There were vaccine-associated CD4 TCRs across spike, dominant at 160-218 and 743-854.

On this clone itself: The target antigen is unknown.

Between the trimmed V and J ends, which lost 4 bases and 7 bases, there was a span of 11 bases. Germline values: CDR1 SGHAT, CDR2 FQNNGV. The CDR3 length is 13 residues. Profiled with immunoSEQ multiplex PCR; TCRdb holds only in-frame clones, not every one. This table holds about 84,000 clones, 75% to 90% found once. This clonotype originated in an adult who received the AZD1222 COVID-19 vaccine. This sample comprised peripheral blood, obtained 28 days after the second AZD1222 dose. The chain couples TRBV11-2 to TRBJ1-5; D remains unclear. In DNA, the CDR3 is TGTGCCAGCAGCTCGGGCCCTATCCAGCCCCAGCATTTT. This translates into CASSSGPIQPQHF.